Listed here are 27 T cell receptor beta chains from one sample, sequenced in a study of CD8+CD57+ T cells in acquired aplastic anemia (dated by TCRdb to the late 2010s). TCRdb shows the sequencer as Illumina HiSeq 2000. TCR beta VDJ combination and CDR3 sequence profiling used genomic DNA as the template. TCRdb cleaned the public reads at Q25 with fastp, built clones with MiXCR and kept in-frame beta chains. CDR3 protein duplicates are merged, each entry listing the most common genes and DNA. The sample table shows 150,000 to 200,000 distinct CDR3 sequences, and approximately 44% are seen once. Around 3.2% of the sample comes from the top ten. The patients picked for sequencing were ones in whom flow cytometry had shown an expansion of CD8+CD57+ cells. The sequenced material came from sorted CD4+, CD8+, or CD8+CD57+ T cells (not recorded which) from PBMCs. The receptor source for this set is a human donor with aplastic anemia.

About this clonotype: The germline gene is not matched at one end of the junction; a read error may be the cause. This chain links TRBV19 with TRBJ1-4; D not resolved. There are 13 residues in the CDR3. CDR1 LNHDA and CDR2 SQIVND come from the germline V gene (reference sequence). The CDR3 protein is CASSISMGERLLF. DNA of the CDR3: TGTGCCAGTAGTATATCAATGGGCGAAAGACTGCTTTTT.

This clonotype was observed many times. CDR3 sequence: CASSRGFNYGYTF. The CDR3 DNA sequence: TGTGCCAGCAGTAGAGGGTTTAACTATGGCTACACCTTC. The chain uses TRBV6-1 and TRBJ1-2, with unresolved D. From germline, CDR1 is MNHNS and CDR2 SASEGT. V was pared by 5 bases and J by 1 base, with 8 bases between. The CDR3 is made up of 13 amino acids.

Worth noting for this clonotype: Compared with germline, one end of the junction differs, possibly owing to a read error. The genes are TRBV11-1 and TRBJ2-3; 10 bases fit TRBD2. CDR3 size: 19 residues. Germline V gene sequence: CDR1 SGHAT, CDR2 FQDESV (reference sequence). The CDR3 nucleotides are TGCGCCAGCAGCTTAGCCCCCACCCCAGCGGGAGGGGGCAGCGGTACGCAGTATTTT. Its protein product is CASSLAPTPAGGGSGTQYF.

This clonotype was observed at least ten times. The chain employs TRBV20-1 and TRBJ2-5; D is possibly TRBD2 (5 bases). The CDR3 length is 13 residues. The germline V and J ends were trimmed by 1 base and 5 bases, with 11 bases remaining between them. The germline gives CDR1 DFQATT, CDR2 SNEGSKA (reference sequence). Here the CDR3 reads CSARASRGETQYF. CDR3 nucleotides: TGCAGTGCTAGAGCCAGTAGAGGGGAGACCCAGTACTTC.

The genes are TRBV25-1 and TRBJ1-2, with D possibly TRBD1 on 5 matching bases. The CDR3 is 15 amino acids. V lost 2 bases, J lost 5 bases, and 15 bases lay in between. Germline CDR1 and CDR2: MGHDK and SYGVNS. The CDR3 region is CASSEPGTVAYGYTF. As DNA, the CDR3 is TGTGCCAGCAGTGAACCCGGGACTGTCGCATATGGCTACACCTTC.

This clonotype was seen a single time. The V gene is TRBV2, the J gene TRBJ1-2, with D possibly TRBD1 on 6 matching bases. The germline V gene encodes CDR1 SNHLY and CDR2 FYNNEI. CDR3 length equals 14 residues. Trimming cost V 2 bases and J 6 bases, with 13 bases left between them. The CDR3 DNA sequence: TGTGCCAGCAGTGAATTCGACAGGACCAATGGCTACACCTTC. Amino acids: CASSEFDRTNGYTF.

In its sample, this clonotype was seen many times. The chain employs TRBV7-9 and TRBJ2-5; D is undetermined. The CDR3 contains 12 residues. Germline CDR1 reads SEHNR; CDR2 reads FQNEAQ (reference sequence). Trimming pared 4 bases from V and 5 bases from J, leaving 8 bases between. The CDR3 here is CASSSGTETQYF. The CDR3 region has the DNA TGTGCCAGCAGCTCTGGAACGGAGACCCAGTACTTC.

This clonotype occurred many times. V and J are TRBV6-1 and TRBJ1-1, with D unresolved. Per the germline V gene, CDR1 is MNHNS and CDR2 is SASEGT. Trimming took 5 bases from V and 6 from J, leaving 4 bases between them. The CDR3 loop spans 10 amino acids. The CDR3 region is CASSLSEAFF. The CDR3 DNA reads TGTGCCAGCAGTCTGTCTGAAGCTTTCTTT.

Concerning this clonotype: An end of the junction differs from the germline gene, which may be a read error. J is TRBJ2-7 and V is TRBV29-1, with 14 bases lining up with TRBD2. The CDR3 contains 14 residues. Germline CDR1 and CDR2: SQVTM and ANQGSEA. CDR3 sequence (DNA): TGCAGCGTTGAGACTAGCGGGGGGGCCTACGAGCAGTGCTTC. Residues: CSVETSGGAYEQCF.

V gene TRBV7-9 combines with J gene TRBJ2-1; D ambiguous. The length of the CDR3 is 12 residues. Germline CDR1 SEHNR, CDR2 FQNEAQ (reference sequence). Deletions cut 2 bases from V and 7 bases from J, with 6 bases between. The CDR3 DNA sequence: TGTGCCAGCAGCTTATATCTTAATGAGCAGTTCTTC. It translates to CASSLYLNEQFF.

This clonotype was counted ten times or more. This rearrangement joins TRBV2 to TRBJ1-2; 8 bases are shared with TRBD1. This CDR3 spans 15 amino acids. V lost 5 bases, J lost 7 bases, and 12 bases stayed unmatched. Per germline, CDR1 SNHLY and CDR2 FYNNEI. CDR3 nucleotide sequence: TGTGCCAGCAGTTCCCAGACCAGGGGGCTCGTTGGCTACACCTTC. Translation gives CASSSQTRGLVGYTF.

With respect to this clonotype: A single base separates this from a much larger clone, so it may be a read error. As DNA, the CDR3 is TGTGCCAGCAGATCCACAGGGAGTGGTGACTATGGCTACACCTTC. Its translation: CASRSTGSGDYGYTF. This chain joins TRBV12-3 or TRBV12-4 and TRBJ1-2; TRBD1 is a possible D gene (6 bases). The V end lost 6 bases, the J end lost 3 bases, and 17 bases lay between the germline ends. The CDR3 extends over 15 amino acids.

The chain combines TRBV15 with TRBJ1-2, with D unresolved. The V and J ends lost 1 base and 7 bases respectively, with 7 bases between them. Germline-derived CDR1 and CDR2 are LNHNV and YYDKDF (reference sequence). The CDR3 runs to 12 residues. CDR3 in amino acids: CATSRADVGYTF. The CDR3 DNA sequence: TGTGCCACCAGCAGAGCGGATGTTGGCTACACCTTC.

The chain is built from TRBV7-9 and TRBJ2-3; D remains ambiguous. The CDR3 totals 12 residues. Trimming removed 1 base at V and 5 bases at J, with 4 bases between. Per the germline V gene, CDR1 is SEHNR and CDR2 is FQNEAQ (reference sequence). In DNA, the CDR3 is TGTGCCAGCAGCTTAGGTTTAGATACGCAGTATTTT. It encodes CASSLGLDTQYF.

This clonotype was seen at least ten times. The rearrangement links TRBV9 to TRBJ2-1, with 7 bases identical to TRBD2. The germline CDR1 and CDR2 sequences are SGDLS and YYNGEE. The CDR3 contains 14 residues. V was pared by 6 bases and J by 6 bases, with 9 bases of the junction left unmatched. CDR3 residues: CASMSGIGFNEQFF. CDR3 nucleotide sequence: TGTGCCAGCATGAGCGGGATAGGGTTCAATGAGCAGTTCTTC.

This clonotype appeared a single time. This clone may be a read error of a much larger clone one base away. The chain is built from TRBV6-2 or TRBV6-3 and TRBJ1-2; TRBD1 is a possible D gene (5 bases). The CDR3 consists of 13 residues. Germline-derived CDR1 and CDR2 are MNHEY and SVGEGT. CDR3 in amino acids: CASSWDSGYGYAF. The CDR3 region has the DNA TGTGCCAGCAGTTGGGACTCCGGCTATGGCTACGCCTTC.

DNA of the CDR3: TGTGCCAGCAGTGCGGCGGGGGGGGCAGATACGCAGTATTTT. As protein: CASSAAGGADTQYF. The V gene is TRBV6-4, the J gene TRBJ2-3, with 9 nucleotides matching TRBD2. The V gene end was trimmed by 4 bases and the J gene end by 4 bases; junction bases not matched to a gene: 3. CDR3 size: 14 residues. CDR1 and CDR2 from the germline V gene are MRHNA and SNTAGT.

Regarding this clonotype: A much larger clonotype is one base distant, so this may be a read error. V gene TRBV4-2 combines with J gene TRBJ2-7, with TRBD2 matching over 9 bases. Germline V CDR1 and CDR2: LGHNA, YNFKEQ. The length of the CDR3 is 16 residues. CDR3 loop: CASGQDSGGTSYEQYF. For the CDR3, the DNA is TGTGCCAGCGGCCAAGATAGCGGGGGCACCTCCTACGAGCAGTACTTC.

This clonotype has ten or more counts. V usage is TRBV6-5 and J usage is TRBJ1-2, with 8 bases matching TRBD1. This CDR3 has 15 amino acids. V lost 6 bases and J lost 3; bases outside the gene matches: 9. Per the germline V gene, CDR1 is MNHEY and CDR2 is SVGAGI. The CDR3 here is CASRKNIQGDYGYTF. The CDR3 DNA reads TGTGCCAGCAGGAAGAATATACAGGGGGACTATGGCTACACCTTC.

This clonotype occurred many times. The J gene is TRBJ2-1, the V gene TRBV7-2; perhaps TRBD2 as D (5 bases). The V and J ends lost 1 base and 4 bases respectively, with 11 bases between them. This CDR3 comprises 15 residues. CDR1 and CDR2 from the germline V gene are SGHTA and FQGNSA. CDR3 nucleotides: TGTGCCAGCAGCTTAGAAGCGGCAACTTACAATGAGCAGTTCTTC. Its protein is CASSLEAATYNEQFF.

The chain has TRBV7-8 and TRBJ2-7; TRBD1 matches at 7 bases. Germline V CDR1 and CDR2: SGHVS, FQNEAQ. The CDR3 length is 12 residues. The V and J ends lost 4 bases and 7 bases, in that order; junction bases with no gene match: 4. The CDR3 nucleotides read TGTGCCAGCAGCTGGGACAGCCTAGAGCAGTACTTC. Translating gives CASSWDSLEQYF.

The chain combines TRBV2 with TRBJ2-3, with D unclear. The CDR3 runs to 10 residues. Germline lookup yields CDR1 SNHLY and CDR2 FYNNEI. V was cut by 7 bases and J by 4 bases, with 3 bases left in between. CDR3 region: CASKADTQYF. DNA for the CDR3: TGTGCCAGCAAGGCAGATACGCAGTATTTT.

This clonotype has a handful of counts. This chain links TRBV18 with TRBJ2-7; 8 bases are shared with TRBD1. V was clipped by 5 bases and J by 4 bases; unmatched bases: 10. The CDR3 runs to 15 residues. The germline V gene encodes CDR1 KGHSH and CDR2 LQKENI. In nucleotides, the CDR3 is TGTGCCAGCTCAGGCGCCGGGACAGGAGGATACGAGCAGTACTTC. Its protein is CASSGAGTGGYEQYF. The variable domain in full, with the rest retrieved from reference TRBV18 and TRBJ2-7, is NAGVMQNPRHLVRRRGQEARLRCSPMKGHSHVYWYRQLPEEGLKFMVYLQKENIIDESGMPKERFSAEFPKEGPSILRIQQVVRGDSAAYFCASSGAGTGGYEQYFGPGTRLTVT.

In this sample, this clonotype turned up many times. The chain links TRBV7-2 to TRBJ2-3; D not resolved. V lost 6 bases to trimming and J lost 5 bases, with 6 bases between them. The CDR3 has 11 amino acids. CDR1 is SGHTA and CDR2 is FQGNSA in the germline V gene. The CDR3 protein is CASSTGDTQYF. The CDR3 DNA is TGTGCCAGCAGTACCGGAGATACGCAGTATTTT.

This clonotype appeared a few times. The V gene is TRBV2, the J gene TRBJ1-2; 7 bases match TRBD1. The CDR3 covers 15 residues. Looked up from germline, CDR1 is SNHLY and CDR2 is FYNNEI. Losses at the gene ends were 3 bases for V and 5 bases for J; bases not matched to a gene: 9. As DNA, the CDR3 is TGTGCCAGCAGTGATTCGACAGGGAGATTATATGGCTACACCTTC. Translation gives CASSDSTGRLYGYTF.

This clonotype was counted ten times or more. The J gene is TRBJ2-2, the V gene TRBV7-2; D perhaps matches TRBD2 (6 bases). The CDR3 contains 14 residues. In germline, CDR1 is SGHTA, CDR2 FQGNSA. V lost 1 base, J lost 4 bases, and 7 bases lay in between. The CDR3 reads CASSLGRGTGELFF. The DNA for the CDR3 is TGTGCCAGCAGCTTAGGGCGGGGCACCGGGGAGCTGTTTTTT.

In this sample, this clonotype turned up many times. The chain recombines TRBV20-1 with TRBJ1-1; D gene ambiguous. V was pared by 3 bases and J by 1 base, with 3 bases between. CDR1 is DFQATT, CDR2 SNEGSKA, per germline (reference sequence). This CDR3 has 11 amino acids. CDR3 loop: CSASENTEAFF. As DNA, the CDR3 is TGCAGTGCTAGCGAGAACACTGAAGCTTTCTTT.